This note documents a single TCR beta chain sequence. Its antigen has not been determined. It has no much larger one-base neighbor in the sample; base qualities were not kept. The data derive from a study of blood T cell repertoires in COVID-19 (dated by TCRdb to 2020 to 2021). Study-wide context: Samples covering the acute and convalescent phases of COVID-19 were provided by collaborators in the United States, Italy and Spain. The prospective study material was composed of cDNA or gDNA derived from T cells, B-cell-depleted T cells, or PBMCs. The dataset comprised deeply sampled blood TCRbeta repertoires from subjects exposed to, actively infected with, or recovered from COVID-19. The repertoires were released in a freely available public database intended as a resource for research on the immune response to SARS-CoV-2. Samples came from the ongoing ImmuneRACE study (first 160 participants) plus 1,254 subjects from 6 global collaborators. Sample metadata almost always included a de-identified subject ID, COVID-19 status, age in years and sex. Where available, HLA class I and class II types were taken from metadata supplied by the sample provider and were not determined by assay-based typing. Beyond this particular receptor, the publication reports: How much clinical and demographic metadata was included differed by source and by participant, and the metadata was provided uncurated.

Each collaborating institution followed its own protocols to collect whole blood in K2EDTA tubes. For TCRbeta analysis, collaborator samples were shipped as frozen whole blood, as isolated PBMCs, or as DNA extracted from either sample type. Per the germline V gene, MRHNA is the CDR1 and SNTAGT is the CDR2. Deletion took 0 bases off V and 6 bases off J, with a span of 11 bases between the germline ends. The CDR3 measures 14 amino acids from cysteine to phenylalanine. This entry keeps only the CDR3 DNA: 42 bases, framed from base 1. TCRbeta CDR3 regions were amplified from genomic DNA using the immunoSEQ Assay, a bias-controlled multiplex PCR. In the authors' own workflow: The number of nucleated cells in each sample was estimated from the amplification of reference gene primers within the assay. To quantify the absolute abundance of each unique TCRbeta CDR3 rearrangement, sequence reads were collapsed and filtered. For each sample, productive Simpson clonality was calculated as the square root of Simpson's diversity index across productive rearrangements. The table was pulled from immuneACCESS by TCRdb, which kept in-frame rearrangements only. Such tables lose some clones; where checked, under half of the loss comes from unresolved V genes, and the rest has no known cause. V, J and clone size are those of that table, while D and trimming were read from the DNA. The sample table contains under 250,000 clones; only one count was recorded for roughly 80% of them. In total, the top ten clones hold approximately 8% of the sample.

Sequenced: peripheral blood. The sequence was collected from an elderly woman with acute or convalescent COVID-19. This chain joins TRBV6-4 to TRBJ1-2, with the D gene too uncertain to name. The sequenced DNA is TGTGCCAGCAGTGACTCAGGAAGAGGGAATGGCTACACCTTC. Its product reads: CASSDSGRGNGYTF.